The clone carrying this T cell receptor beta chain has ten or more counts. What it recognizes is unknown. These data come from a study of T-cell memory formation after mild COVID-19. Overall study findings and caveats: Mainly CM and EM harbored the contracting CD4+ clones; mainly EMRA harbored the CD8+ ones.

Using constant-segment primers, 5'RACE produced TCR alpha and TCR beta cDNA libraries carrying sample barcodes and UMIs. MiXCR, run by TCRdb on the 5' RACE reads, gives a single entry per CDR3 protein. The sample records 250,000 to 400,000 distinct CDR3 sequences, around 15% being singletons. The V and J ends lost 4 bases and 6 bases respectively, with 7 bases between them. The CDR3 loop spans 12 amino acids. Per germline, CDR1 SGHNT and CDR2 YYREEE (reference sequence). This receptor was taken from a man aged 18 to 30 who had mild COVID-19 (a few samples of this study predate the infection). Cell type and time point are not known. J is TRBJ2-2 and V is TRBV5-4; no clear D. Sequencing was carried out using PBMCs or a T cell subset sorted from them (not recorded which). This CDR3 is CASSVPAGELFF. DNA of the CDR3: TGTGCCAGCAGCGTACCAGCCGGGGAGCTGTTTTTT. The whole variable domain, filled in from reference TRBV5-4 and TRBJ2-2, reads ETGVTQSPTHLIKTRGQQVTLRCSSQSGHNTVSWYQQALGQGPQFIFQYYREEENGRGNFPPRFSGLQFPNYSSELNVNALELDDSALYLCASSVPAGELFFGEGSRLTVL.